The 20 T cell receptor beta chains reported below all come from one sample, sequenced in a study of OX40 agonist ivuxolimab in advanced cancers. Libraries were prepared by immunoSEQ multiplex PCR; TCRdb keeps only in-frame clonotypes and omits some of them. The repertoire holds fewer than 85,000 clones, with 80% to 85% as singletons. This specimen consisted of CD4+ or CD8+ T cells sorted from blood, obtained in a trial of the OX40 agonist ivuxolimab. The source is an adult with an advanced solid tumor such as melanoma, head and neck, liver or kidney cancer.

In DNA form, the CDR3 reads TGTGCCAGCAGCCCAGAGGGGACACCCCTCGGGAGCACTGAAGCTTTCTTT. As protein: CASSPEGTPLGSTEAFF. The chain combines TRBV7-3 with TRBJ1-1; D is possibly TRBD1 (6 bases). There are 17 residues in the CDR3. The V gene's germline CDR1 is SGHTA and CDR2 FQGTGA. Trimming stripped 5 bases from V and 4 bases from J, with 23 bases between. Combining the CDR3 with reference TRBV7-3 and TRBJ1-1 gives the whole variable domain GAGVSQTPSNKVTEKGKYVELRCDPISGHTALYWYRQSLGQGPEFLIYFQGTGAADDSGLPNDRFFAVRPEGSVSTLKIQRTERGDSAVYLCASSPEGTPLGSTEAFFGQGTRLTVV.

This rearrangement joins TRBV7-2 to TRBJ2-1; D may match TRBD1 or TRBD2 (5 bases each). Germline V CDR1 and CDR2: SGHTA, FQGNSA. Trimming left V 0 bases short and J 9 bases short, with 15 bases between. There are 15 residues in the CDR3. The CDR3 here is CASSLAGRNKGEQFF. The CDR3 bases are TGTGCCAGCAGCTTAGCGGGACGGAACAAAGGTGAGCAGTTCTTC.

The genes are TRBV11-3 and TRBJ2-3, with TRBD2 matching 10 bases. In germline, CDR1 is SGHNT, CDR2 YENEEA. V lost 5 bases to trimming and J lost 5 bases; unmatched junction nucleotides: 10. The CDR3 extends over 16 amino acids. The chain's CDR3 is CASSATASGGRDTQYF. The CDR3 DNA sequence: TGTGCCAGCAGCGCCACGGCTAGCGGGGGACGAGATACGCAGTATTTT.

The J gene is TRBJ1-6, the V gene TRBV7-8; 9 nucleotides match TRBD1. From germline, CDR1 is SGHVS and CDR2 FQNEAQ. The trim removed 5 bases at V and 6 bases at J, leaving 5 bases unmatched. This CDR3 comprises 15 residues. The CDR3 region has the DNA TGTGCCAGCAGCCCTCCGGGACAGGGTAATTCACCCCTCCACTTT. This encodes CASSPPGQGNSPLHF.

This clone was seen ten or more times. The V gene is TRBV7-2, the J gene TRBJ2-7, with D unresolved. V was trimmed by 5 bases and J by 4 bases, leaving 18 bases between them. Germline V CDR1 and CDR2: SGHTA, FQGNSA. The CDR3 has 15 amino acids. In DNA, the CDR3 is TGTGCCAGCAGCCCACGAAGTGGACCAGGATACGAGCAGTACTTC. Encoded protein: CASSPRSGPGYEQYF. Based on the CDR3 plus reference TRBV7-2 and TRBJ2-7, the full variable domain is GAGVSQSPSNKVTEKGKDVELRCDPISGHTALYWYRQSLGQGLEFLIYFQGNSAPDKSGLPSDRFSAERTGGSVSTLTIQRTQQEDSAVYLCASSPRSGPGYEQYFGPGTRLTVT.

V usage is TRBV15 and J usage is TRBJ2-1, with unresolved D. V was clipped by 1 base and J by 12 bases, with 7 bases between them. The CDR3 has 11 residues. The germline CDR1 and CDR2 sequences are LNHNV and YYDKDF (reference sequence). In nucleotides, the CDR3 is TGTGCCACCAGCAGAGGGGCAGGGCAGTTCTTC. This translates into CATSRGAGQFF.

This chain links TRBV5-1 with TRBJ2-5; D is unclear. There are 14 residues in the CDR3. CDR1 SGHRS and CDR2 YFSETQ come from the germline V gene. Trimming cost V 0 bases and J 7 bases, with 13 bases left between them. CDR3 amino acids: CASSLDADLGTQYF. In nucleotides, the CDR3 is TGCGCCAGCAGCTTGGATGCGGACCTCGGGACCCAGTACTTC.

CDR3 sequence reads: CASSPIRQGGYEQYF. In DNA form, the CDR3 reads TGTGCCAGCTCACCCATAAGACAGGGTGGCTACGAGCAGTACTTC. This sequence joins TRBV18 and TRBJ2-7; 7 bases map to TRBD1. Germline V lookup: CDR1 KGHSH, CDR2 LQKENI. Trimming at V came to 3 bases and at J to 3 bases, leaving 8 bases not matched to a gene. CDR3 size: 15 residues.

This clone was seen only once. J is TRBJ1-3 and V is TRBV5-4, with a tentative D call TRBD1 (5 bases). This CDR3 contains 16 residues. Germline assignment: CDR1 SGHNT and CDR2 YYREEE (reference sequence). V was pared by 4 bases and J by 0 bases, with 14 bases between. CDR3 in amino acids: CASSLGGSSSGNTIYF. CDR3 nucleotides: TGTGCCAGCAGCCTCGGGGGTTCCAGCTCTGGAAACACCATATATTTT.

This chain joins TRBV6-1 and TRBJ1-2; D uncertain. V lost 8 bases to trimming and J lost 7 bases, with 20 bases between them. From germline, CDR1 is MNHNS and CDR2 SASEGT. This CDR3 has 14 residues. The CDR3 sequence is CASLQDLVPRGYTF. As DNA, the CDR3 is TGTGCCAGCCTGCAGGACTTAGTGCCGCGTGGCTACACCTTC.

The chain is built from TRBV19 and TRBJ2-4; tentatively, D is TRBD2 (6 bases). The CDR3 is made up of 16 amino acids. Trimming took 1 base from V and 6 from J, leaving 16 bases between them. Per the germline V gene, CDR1 is LNHDA and CDR2 is SQIVND (reference sequence). As DNA, the CDR3 is TGTGCCAGTAGTATAGCGGCGGGGATTGGGCGAAACATTCAGTACTTC. Translating it yields CASSIAAGIGRNIQYF.

The rearrangement uses TRBV6-5 and TRBJ2-1, with 8 bases that match TRBD2. Germline trimming cut 6 bases from V and 3 bases from J; bases unmatched to any gene: 7. Germline V CDR1 and CDR2: MNHEY, SVGAGI. CDR3 size: 15 residues. CDR3 DNA: TGTGCCAGCAGGCTTACTAGCGGCCGCTACAATGAGCAGTTCTTC. Protein sequence: CASRLTSGRYNEQFF.

The chain carries TRBV28 and TRBJ1-6, with D perhaps matching TRBD1 (6 bases). Germline loops: CDR1 MDHEN, CDR2 SYDVKM. Trimming pared 7 bases from V and 6 bases from J, leaving 19 bases between. The CDR3 sequence is 16 residues long. CDR3 in amino acids: CASTRASGVGNSPLHF. CDR3 coding DNA: TGTGCCAGCACCCGGGCCTCAGGGGTGGGTAATTCACCCCTCCACTTT.

The rearrangement uses TRBV5-1 and TRBJ2-1; maybe TRBD1 (6 bases). Trimming shortened V by 4 bases and J by 1 base, and 12 bases separated the two germline ends. Germline V lookup: CDR1 SGHRS, CDR2 YFSETQ. The CDR3 has 15 amino acids. As DNA, the CDR3 is TGCGCCAGCAGCCAGCCGAGGGGGTCCTACAATGAGCAGTTCTTC. Protein sequence: CASSQPRGSYNEQFF.

The chain joins TRBV11-3 to TRBJ1-3; D not certain. Germline CDR1 and CDR2: SGHNT and YENEEA. V shed 5 bases and J shed 9 bases, with 14 bases lying between them. The CDR3 totals 13 residues. This CDR3 reads CASSLGPRSTIYF. The CDR3 DNA follows: TGTGCCAGCAGCCTCGGGCCTCGGAGCACCATATATTTT.

V is TRBV7-2 and J is TRBJ1-6; maybe TRBD1 (6 bases). Germline lookup yields CDR1 SGHTA and CDR2 FQGNSA. The CDR3 sequence is 13 residues long. The V end lost 4 bases, the J end lost 9 bases, and 10 bases lay between the germline ends. The CDR3 spells CASSSDSPSPLHF. The CDR3 coding sequence is TGTGCCAGCAGCTCGGACAGTCCTTCACCCCTCCACTTT.

The chain uses TRBV5-6 and TRBJ1-3; D uncertain. The CDR3 covers 14 residues. Per germline, CDR1 SGHDT and CDR2 YYEEEE. V was clipped by 4 bases and J by 4 bases, with 12 bases between them. CDR3 sequence reads: CASSPRGPGNTIYF. CDR3 DNA sequence: TGTGCCAGCAGCCCCCGAGGGCCCGGAAACACCATATATTTT.

The chain employs TRBV28 and TRBJ1-5; 8 bases match TRBD1. After removal of 5 bases from V and 3 bases from J, the junction contained 9 bases not matched to a gene. This CDR3 is 16 amino acids long. The germline V gene encodes CDR1 MDHEN and CDR2 SYDVKM. The CDR3 sequence: CASSRLRQGHNQPQHF. CDR3 DNA sequence: TGTGCCAGCAGTCGGCTTAGACAGGGGCACAATCAGCCCCAGCATTTT.

V is TRBV7-9 and J is TRBJ1-2, with TRBD1 matching over 8 bases. J lost 6 bases, V lost 5 bases, and 5 bases had no gene match. The CDR3 contains 13 residues. From germline, CDR1 is SEHNR and CDR2 FQNEAQ (reference sequence). CDR3 protein: CASSPDRVHGYTF. The CDR3 nucleotides are TGTGCCAGCAGCCCGGACAGGGTTCATGGCTACACCTTC.

V usage is TRBV11-1 and J usage is TRBJ2-7, with D unresolved. CDR1 SGHAT and CDR2 FQDESV come from the germline V gene (reference sequence). The CDR3 extends over 14 amino acids. The V and J ends lost 5 bases and 1 base respectively, with 12 bases between them. The CDR3 bases are TGTGCCAGCAGCGGCGGCCCGATTTCCTACGAGCAGTACTTC. This gives the protein CASSGGPISYEQYF.